The 27 T cell receptor beta chains listed next were all sequenced from one sample in a study of PD-1 blockade in mismatch repair-deficient tumors. Repertoires were generated with immunoSEQ multiplex PCR, while TCRdb's copy carries only in-frame clones and drops some. The data hold some 45,000 clones, with 77% observed a single time. The specimen comprised PBMCs, sampled before pembrolizumab treatment. The receptors here all came from an adult with mismatch repair-deficient cancer.

This clone appeared a single time. The chain carries TRBV25-1 and TRBJ1-2; 7 nucleotides align to TRBD1. Germline values: CDR1 MGHDK, CDR2 SYGVNS. V gave up 10 bases and J gave up 5 bases; unmatched junction bases: 16. The CDR3 covers 15 residues. CDR3 sequence: CATLTGTPGSYGYTF. CDR3 bases: TGTGCCACCCTGACAGGGACCCCTGGATCGTATGGCTACACCTTC.

This clone was recorded only once. The rearrangement links TRBV7-2 to TRBJ2-7, with TRBD2 matching over 9 bases. There are 16 residues in the CDR3. With V trimmed by 5 bases and J by 2 bases, 10 bases remained unmatched. Germline V gene lookup returns CDR1 SGHTA and CDR2 FQGNSA. For the CDR3, the DNA is TGTGCCAGCAGCACCACAACTAGCGGGTTTACCTACGAGCAGTACTTC. Translation: CASSTTTSGFTYEQYF. The variable domain in full, with the rest retrieved from reference TRBV7-2 and TRBJ2-7, is GAGVSQSPSNKVTEKGKDVELRCDPISGHTALYWYRQSLGQGLEFLIYFQGNSAPDKSGLPSDRFSAERTGGSVSTLTIQRTQQEDSAVYLCASSTTTSGFTYEQYFGPGTRLTVT.

CDR3 region: CASSLGMKGSGRANEQFF. CDR3 bases: TGTGCCAGCAGCTTAGGTATGAAAGGTAGCGGGAGGGCTAATGAGCAGTTCTTC. V is TRBV11-3 and J is TRBJ2-1; 11 bases are shared with TRBD2. CDR3 length: 18 residues. Trimming cost V 1 base and J 7 bases; bases outside gene matches: 12. The germline gives CDR1 SGHNT, CDR2 YENEEA. Drawing the rest from reference TRBV11-3 and TRBJ2-1, the complete variable domain is EAGVVQSPRYKIIEKKQPVAFWCNPISGHNTLYWYLQNLGQGPELLIRYENEEAVDDSQLPKDRFSAERLKGVDSTLKIQPAELGDSAVYLCASSLGMKGSGRANEQFFGPGTRLTVL.

The chain joins TRBV19 to TRBJ2-7; D may be TRBD2 (5 bases). Per the germline V gene, CDR1 is LNHDA and CDR2 is SQIVND (reference sequence). This CDR3 has 14 residues. Trimming stripped 0 bases from V and 6 bases from J, with 12 bases between. The CDR3 DNA reads TGTGCCAGTAGTATAGAGGCTGGGAGAAGCGAGCAGTACTTC. This translates into CASSIEAGRSEQYF.

This clone came up once. This chain links TRBV5-4 with TRBJ2-7, with TRBD2 matching 11 bases. CDR1 is SGHNT and CDR2 is YYREEE in the germline V gene (reference sequence). The V and J ends lost 4 bases and 3 bases, in that order; junction bases with no gene match: 3. The CDR3 consists of 14 residues. CDR3 residues: CASSIAGGFYEQYF. As DNA, the CDR3 is TGTGCCAGCAGCATAGCGGGAGGGTTCTACGAGCAGTACTTC.

The chain couples TRBV21-1 to TRBJ1-2. TRBV21-1 constitutes a pseudogene. CDR3 length: 15 amino acids. This chain's CDR3 is CASSIDGKGLYGYTF. In nucleotides, the CDR3 is TGTGCCAGCAGCATAGACGGGAAGGGGCTCTATGGCTACACCTTC.

The chain combines TRBV10-3 with TRBJ1-1; D is ambiguous. V lost 8 bases and J 1 base, leaving 5 bases between the germline ends. This CDR3 is 11 amino acids long. In germline, CDR1 is ENHRY, CDR2 SYGVKD. CDR3: CAIGENTEAFF. DNA for the CDR3: TGTGCCATCGGCGAGAACACTGAAGCTTTCTTT.

This sequence joins TRBV7-9 and TRBJ1-1; possibly TRBD1 for D (6 bases). Per the germline V gene, CDR1 is SEHNR and CDR2 is FQNEAQ (reference sequence). CDR3 size: 17 residues. Trimming took 4 bases from V and 2 from J, leaving 20 bases between them. The chain's CDR3 is CASSSPGGGGLNTEAFF. The CDR3 nucleotides are TGTGCCAGCAGCTCCCCGGGAGGCGGGGGGCTTAACACTGAAGCTTTCTTT.

This rearrangement joins TRBV9 to TRBJ1-4; 8 positions match TRBD1. Germline CDR1 SGDLS, CDR2 YYNGEE. V was clipped by 4 bases and J by 2 bases; unmatched bases: 4. This CDR3 is 15 amino acids long. In DNA, the CDR3 is TGTGCCAGCAGCAGATCAGGGGGCACTAATGAAAAACTGTTTTTT. It translates to CASSRSGGTNEKLFF.

This clone was seen more than once but under ten times. The chain has TRBV5-1 and TRBJ1-1; TRBD1 is a possible D gene (5 bases). Germline V lookup: CDR1 SGHRS, CDR2 YFSETQ. V lost 5 bases to trimming and J lost 0 bases, with 17 bases between them. This CDR3 comprises 16 residues. The DNA of the CDR3 is TGCGCCAGCAGATCACGACTGAGGGGCCTGAACACTGAAGCTTTCTTT. Encoded protein: CASRSRLRGLNTEAFF.

The chain couples TRBV30 to TRBJ2-3, with D unclear. Germline V lookup: CDR1 GTSNPN, CDR2 SVGIG (reference sequence). The length of the CDR3 is 13 residues. Trimming pared 3 bases from V and 3 bases from J, leaving 10 bases between. CDR3 amino acids: CAWRGFGTDTQYF. The CDR3 region has the DNA TGTGCCTGGAGGGGGTTTGGGACAGATACGCAGTATTTT.

The V call is TRBV5-8, the J call TRBJ2-1; D ambiguous. The V gene lost 7 bases and the J gene lost 7 bases, with 15 bases spanning the gap. The length of the CDR3 is 13 residues. CDR1 is SGHTS, CDR2 YDEGEE, per germline. DNA of the CDR3: TGTGCCAGCTCCAACGAGCCAGAAAATGAGCAGTTCTTC. Protein sequence: CASSNEPENEQFF.

The V gene is TRBV7-2, the J gene TRBJ2-7; TRBD1 aligns across 7 bases. The CDR3 runs 17 residues. The V gene end was trimmed by 2 bases and the J gene end by 2 bases; junction bases not matched to a gene: 12. CDR1 and CDR2 (germline): SGHTA, FQGNSA. CDR3 region: CASSLRDRDSSAYEQYF. DNA of the CDR3: TGTGCCAGCAGCTTAAGGGACCGGGACAGTTCGGCCTACGAGCAGTACTTC.

The V call is TRBV30, the J call TRBJ2-1; D might be TRBD1 (6 bases). The CDR3 is 11 residues long. With 5 bases removed from V and 16 bases from J, the gap between germline ends came to 18 bases. CDR1 is GTSNPN, CDR2 SVGIG, per germline (reference sequence). The CDR3 protein is CAWSNRESIFF. CDR3 DNA sequence: TGTGCCTGGTCTAACAGGGAGAGTATCTTCTTC.

This rearrangement joins TRBV10-3 to TRBJ2-2, with D possibly matching TRBD2 (6 bases). Germline V lookup: CDR1 ENHRY, CDR2 SYGVKD. The V and J ends lost 6 bases and 2 bases respectively, with 13 bases between them. There are 15 residues in the CDR3. CDR3 sequence: CAISPLGTNTGELFF. DNA for the CDR3: TGTGCCATCAGCCCCCTGGGGACTAACACCGGGGAGCTGTTTTTT.

This clone was counted between two and nine times. The V and J genes are TRBV27 and TRBJ2-6, with D maybe TRBD1 (5 bases). With 4 bases removed from V and 0 bases from J, the gap between germline ends came to 13 bases. This CDR3 has 17 residues. Germline assignment: CDR1 MNHEY and CDR2 SMNVEV (reference sequence). The CDR3 region is CASSSTGGSSGANVLTF. CDR3 bases: TGTGCCAGCAGTTCAACAGGTGGAAGCTCTGGGGCCAACGTCCTGACTTTC.

The chain carries TRBV14 and TRBJ2-1, with a weak D call TRBD2 (5 bases). The CDR3 spans 17 residues. CDR1 and CDR2 (germline): SGHDN, FVKESK. V was clipped by 2 bases and J by 0 bases, with 14 bases between them. Here the CDR3 DNA reads TGTGCCAGCAGCCAATTCGGAGCGGCGCTCTCCTACAATGAGCAGTTCTTC. This translates into CASSQFGAALSYNEQFF. The complete variable domain, with remaining parts taken from reference TRBV14 and TRBJ2-1, reads EAGVTQFPSHSVIEKGQTVTLRCDPISGHDNLYWYRRVMGKEIKFLLHFVKESKQDESGMPNNRFLAERTGGTYSTLKVQPAELEDSGVYFCASSQFGAALSYNEQFFGPGTRLTVL.

The chain links TRBV6-1 to TRBJ2-5; TRBD2 might be the D (6 bases). Trimming stripped 6 bases from V and 11 bases from J, with 16 bases between. Germline V CDR1 and CDR2: MNHNS, SASEGT. The CDR3 runs 12 residues. CDR3 protein: CASSLRRREQYF. The CDR3 DNA follows: TGTGCCAGCAGCTTAAGGCGGAGGGAGCAGTACTTC.

The chain recombines TRBV5-6 with TRBJ2-5; no clear D. The end of the DNA fits TRBJ2-7 better, so the J call may be wrong. Germline values: CDR1 SGHDT, CDR2 YYEEEE. The CDR3 extends over 15 amino acids. The CDR3 is CASSLAPTLTYEQYF. The CDR3 nucleotides read TGTGCCAGCAGCTTGGCACCAACACTTACCTACGAGCAGTACTTC.

This clone was seen just once. The chain combines TRBV11-2 with TRBJ2-7; D remains unclear. This CDR3 is 15 amino acids long. Trimming took 1 base from V and 0 from J, leaving 10 bases between them. CDR1 and CDR2 from the germline V gene are SGHAT and FQNNGV. The CDR3 region is CASSLAPISSYEQYF. CDR3 bases: TGTGCCAGCAGCTTAGCCCCGATCTCCTCCTACGAGCAGTACTTC.

V usage is TRBV18 and J usage is TRBJ1-5; D gene unclear. CDR1 and CDR2 (germline): KGHSH, LQKENI. This CDR3 comprises 13 residues. V was cut by 4 bases and J by 6 bases, with 10 bases left in between. CDR3 protein: CASSQGHGQPQHF. The CDR3 DNA sequence: TGTGCCAGCTCACAGGGTCACGGTCAGCCCCAGCATTTT.

V gene TRBV30 combines with J gene TRBJ2-4, with D unclear. Trimming shortened V by 0 bases and J by 4 bases, and 10 bases separated the two germline ends. Germline V gives CDR1 GTSNPN, CDR2 SVGIG (reference sequence). CDR3 size: 14 residues. CDR3 region: CAWSVRQAKNIQYF. The DNA of the CDR3 is TGTGCCTGGAGTGTGCGGCAGGCAAAAAACATTCAGTACTTC.

This rearrangement joins TRBV7-3 to TRBJ1-1; 11 bases are a match to TRBD1. This CDR3 spans 14 amino acids. V lost 5 bases, J lost 7 bases, and 6 bases stayed unmatched. CDR1 and CDR2 (germline): SGHTA, FQGTGA. The DNA of the CDR3 is TGTGCCAGCAGCGGCCGGGACAGGGGGTTTGAAGCTTTCTTT. Protein product: CASSGRDRGFEAFF.

This sequence joins TRBV5-1 and TRBJ1-6; D is ambiguous. Germline CDR1 is SGHRS and CDR2 is YFSETQ. V was trimmed by 0 bases and J by 7 bases, leaving 8 bases between them. The CDR3 has 14 amino acids. CDR3 sequence: CASSLVGENSPLHF. DNA for the CDR3: TGCGCCAGCAGCTTGGTTGGGGAGAATTCACCCCTCCACTTT.

The chain is built from TRBV6-1 and TRBJ1-4; the D is unclear. Germline V gene data show CDR1 as MNHNS and CDR2 as SASEGT. The CDR3 sequence is 13 residues long. The V end was cut by 6 bases, the J end by 5 bases, with 10 bases between. Here the CDR3 DNA reads TGTGCCAGCAGAAGAATGGGAAATGAAAAACTGTTTTTT. Amino acids: CASRRMGNEKLFF.

This sequence joins TRBV28 and TRBJ2-4, with 11 positions matching TRBD2. J gave up 14 bases and V 2 bases, and 2 bases lay outside the gene matches. The germline CDR1 and CDR2 sequences are MDHEN and SYDVKM. The CDR3 contains 12 residues. The CDR3 loop is CASSLTSGSEYF. CDR3 DNA sequence: TGTGCCAGCAGTTTAACTAGCGGGAGCGAGTACTTC.

This clone was seen a few times. The chain has TRBV4-1 and TRBJ1-2; 7 nucleotides line up with TRBD1. The V gene end was trimmed by 1 base and the J gene end by 8 bases; junction bases not matched to a gene: 7. This CDR3 region has 14 residues. In germline, CDR1 is MGHRA, CDR2 YSYEKL. The CDR3 nucleotides are TGCGCCAGCAGCCAAGTGGACAGGAGGGGAGGCTACACCTTC. This encodes CASSQVDRRGGYTF.